This T cell receptor beta chain was captured by sequencing in a study of cytomegalovirus exposure and HLA in healthy donors. Germline V gene lookup returns CDR1 MGHRA and CDR2 YSYEKL. The CDR3 has 18 residues. J lost 2 bases, V lost 6 bases, and 14 bases had no gene match. Primers included in the PCR were 60 Vbeta and 13 Jbeta primers. The method was immunoSEQ multiplex PCR; TCRdb's version includes in-frame clones alone and lacks a portion of them. This table holds 150,000 to 200,000 clones, 80% found once. The source of this sequence is a man in his thirties or forties in good health and CMV-seropositive. The chain couples TRBV4-1 to TRBJ2-2, with TRBD2 matching over 8 bases. Sequenced sample: PBMCs. CDR3: CASSRRVGGGLNTGELFF. In DNA, the CDR3 is TGCGCCAGCAGTCGGAGAGTCGGGGGGGGCCTAAACACCGGGGAGCTGTTTTTT.